Below are 7 T cell receptor beta chains sequenced from a single sample in a study of T-cell reconstitution after alpha-beta-depleted transplantation in children. Preparing the TCRbeta library involved the use of unique molecular identifiers. TCRdb reprocessed the PCR reads with MiXCR, giving one entry per CDR3 protein. There are a few hundred thousand distinct CDR3 sequences in the sample; about 12% occur only once, and over 5.5% lies in the top ten. The sample in question was PBMCs from the stem cell graft donor, obtained from the stem cell graft. The receptors originated from a human donor who donated a stem cell graft to a child with combined immunodeficiency.

This clonotype was seen more than once but under ten times. The chain carries TRBV7-8 and TRBJ2-7; TRBD1 might be the D (5 bases). Germline V gives CDR1 SGHVS, CDR2 FQNEAQ. The CDR3 spans 14 residues. Trimming removed 1 base from V and 3 bases from J, with 10 bases in between. The CDR3 reads CASSLEQALYEQYF. The CDR3 DNA sequence: TGTGCCAGCAGCTTAGAACAGGCCCTCTACGAGCAGTACTTC.

V gene TRBV9 combines with J gene TRBJ2-1; D remains unclear. The CDR3 is 13 residues long. Looked up from germline, CDR1 is SGDLS and CDR2 is YYNGEE. Trimming left V 5 bases short and J 0 bases short, with 6 bases between. The CDR3 sequence is CASRASSYNEQFF. The DNA of the CDR3 is TGTGCCAGCAGGGCGAGCTCCTACAATGAGCAGTTCTTC.

This clonotype has ten or more counts. V and J are TRBV5-1 and TRBJ2-7; 8 bases are shared with TRBD2. J gave up 2 bases and V 4 bases, and 8 bases lay outside the gene matches. This CDR3 is built from 15 residues. CDR1 is SGHRS, CDR2 YFSETQ, per germline. The CDR3 is CASSQSGSGAYEQYF. As DNA, the CDR3 is TGCGCCAGCAGCCAGAGCGGGAGTGGCGCCTACGAGCAGTACTTC.

In this sample, this clonotype turned up many times. This chain links TRBV10-3 with TRBJ2-2; D is possibly TRBD1 or TRBD2 (5 bases each). V lost 6 bases and J lost 4, with 15 bases in between. Germline V gene data show CDR1 as ENHRY and CDR2 as SYGVKD. The CDR3 consists of 15 residues. CDR3 in amino acids: CAISQGVSGTGELFF. The CDR3 nucleotides are TGTGCCATCAGCCAGGGAGTAAGCGGCACCGGGGAGCTGTTTTTT.

The V gene is TRBV20-1, the J gene TRBJ2-5; TRBD2 matches 10 bases. V lost 5 bases to trimming and J lost 4 bases; unmatched junction nucleotides: 10. This CDR3 is 15 amino acids long. Germline V lookup: CDR1 DFQATT, CDR2 SNEGSKA (reference sequence). The CDR3 region is CSAPPASGSRETQYF. The CDR3 DNA follows: TGCAGTGCTCCTCCGGCTAGCGGGAGTCGAGAGACCCAGTACTTC.

This clonotype has just a few counts. V is TRBV27 and J is TRBJ1-5; D not resolved. V gave up 6 bases and J gave up 4 bases, with 19 bases separating them. The CDR3 extends over 16 amino acids. Germline loops: CDR1 MNHEY, CDR2 SMNVEV (reference sequence). The CDR3 DNA reads as TGTGCCAGCAGGCCTGCCCTATGGTTACCGAATCAGCCCCAGCATTTT. It encodes CASRPALWLPNQPQHF.

This clonotype came up a few times. The chain employs TRBV9 and TRBJ2-5; 10 nucleotides agree with TRBD2. Looked up from germline, CDR1 is SGDLS and CDR2 is YYNGEE. The V and J ends lost 0 bases and 0 bases, in that order; junction bases with no gene match: 2. The CDR3 runs 16 residues. This CDR3 is CASSVASGGYQETQYF. Written as DNA, the CDR3 is TGTGCCAGCAGCGTAGCTAGCGGGGGATACCAAGAGACCCAGTACTTC.